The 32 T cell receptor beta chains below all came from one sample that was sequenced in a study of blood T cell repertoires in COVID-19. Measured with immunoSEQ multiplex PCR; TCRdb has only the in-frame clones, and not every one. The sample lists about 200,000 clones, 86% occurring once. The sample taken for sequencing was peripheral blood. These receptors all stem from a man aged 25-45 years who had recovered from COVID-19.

CDR3 bases: TGTGCCAGCTCACCAGGGACAGGGTCCTACAATGAGCAGTTCTTC. Protein: CASSPGTGSYNEQFF. The rearrangement uses TRBV18 and TRBJ2-1; 9 bases map to TRBD1. V lost 2 bases to trimming and J lost 1 base; unmatched junction nucleotides: 0. The CDR3 totals 15 residues. Germline-derived CDR1 and CDR2 are KGHSH and LQKENI.

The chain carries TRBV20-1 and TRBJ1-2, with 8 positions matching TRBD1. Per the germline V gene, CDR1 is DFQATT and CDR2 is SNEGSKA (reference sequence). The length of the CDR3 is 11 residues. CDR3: CSVQGADGYTF. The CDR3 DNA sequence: TGCAGCGTCCAGGGGGCAGATGGCTACACCTTC.

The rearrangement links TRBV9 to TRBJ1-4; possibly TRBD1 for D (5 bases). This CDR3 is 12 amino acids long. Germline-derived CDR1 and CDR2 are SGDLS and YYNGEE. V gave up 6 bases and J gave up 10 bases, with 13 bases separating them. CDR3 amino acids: CASNRVGGKLFF. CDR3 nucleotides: TGTGCCAGCAATAGGGTGGGGGGAAAACTGTTTTTT.

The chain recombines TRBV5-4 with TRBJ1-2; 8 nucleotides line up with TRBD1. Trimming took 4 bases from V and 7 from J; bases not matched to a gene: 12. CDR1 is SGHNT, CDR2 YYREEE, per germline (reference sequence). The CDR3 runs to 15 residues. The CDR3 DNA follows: TGTGCCAGCAGCATCCCGACAGGGGCGGTGGGTGGCTACACCTTC. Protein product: CASSIPTGAVGGYTF. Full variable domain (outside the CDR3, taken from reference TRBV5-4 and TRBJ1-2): ETGVTQSPTHLIKTRGQQVTLRCSSQSGHNTVSWYQQALGQGPQFIFQYYREEENGRGNFPPRFSGLQFPNYSSELNVNALELDDSALYLCASSIPTGAVGGYTFGSGTRLTVV.

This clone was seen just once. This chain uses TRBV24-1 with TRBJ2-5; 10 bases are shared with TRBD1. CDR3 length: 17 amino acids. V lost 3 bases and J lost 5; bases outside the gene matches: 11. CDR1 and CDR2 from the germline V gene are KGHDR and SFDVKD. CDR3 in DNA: TGTGCCACCAGTGATCGGACAGGGGGAGGTTACGGGGAGACCCAGTACTTC. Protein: CATSDRTGGGYGETQYF.

The CDR3 reads CASRRGLLQGNQPQHF. The CDR3 DNA reads as TGTGCCAGTAGGCGAGGACTGTTGCAAGGTAATCAGCCCCAGCATTTT. The chain joins TRBV19 to TRBJ1-5; D is undetermined. Germline lookup yields CDR1 LNHDA and CDR2 SQIVND (reference sequence). The CDR3 is 16 amino acids. The germline V and J ends were trimmed by 6 bases and 4 bases, with 19 bases remaining between them.

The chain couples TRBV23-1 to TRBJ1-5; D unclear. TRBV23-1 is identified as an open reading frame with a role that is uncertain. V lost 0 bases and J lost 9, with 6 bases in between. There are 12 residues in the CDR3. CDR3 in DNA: TGCGCCAGCAGTCAATCGGAGGTGCCCCAGCATTTT. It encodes CASSQSEVPQHF.

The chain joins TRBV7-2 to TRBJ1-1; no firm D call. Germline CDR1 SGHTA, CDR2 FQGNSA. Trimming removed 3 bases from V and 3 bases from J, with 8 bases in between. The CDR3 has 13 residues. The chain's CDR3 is CASSFSGDTEAFF. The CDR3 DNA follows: TGTGCCAGCAGCTTTTCCGGGGACACTGAAGCTTTCTTT.

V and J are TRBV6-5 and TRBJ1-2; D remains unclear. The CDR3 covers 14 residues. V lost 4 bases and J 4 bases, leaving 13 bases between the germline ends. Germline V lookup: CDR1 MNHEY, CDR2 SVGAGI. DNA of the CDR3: TGTGCCAGCAGTTCCGGTGGTTCTGGCTATGGCTACACCTTC. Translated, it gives CASSSGGSGYGYTF.

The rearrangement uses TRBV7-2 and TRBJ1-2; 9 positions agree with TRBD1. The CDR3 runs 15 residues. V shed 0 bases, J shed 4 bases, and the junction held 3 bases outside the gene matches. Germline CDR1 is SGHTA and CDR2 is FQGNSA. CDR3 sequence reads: CASSLAGDRAYGYTF. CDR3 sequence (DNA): TGTGCCAGCAGCTTAGCGGGGGACAGGGCCTATGGCTACACCTTC.

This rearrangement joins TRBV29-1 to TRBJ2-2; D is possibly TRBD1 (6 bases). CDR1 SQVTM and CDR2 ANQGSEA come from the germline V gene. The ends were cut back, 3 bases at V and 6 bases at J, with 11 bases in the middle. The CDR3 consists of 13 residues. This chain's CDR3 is CSVDFGGAGELFF. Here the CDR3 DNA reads TGCAGCGTTGATTTTGGGGGCGCCGGGGAGCTGTTTTTT.

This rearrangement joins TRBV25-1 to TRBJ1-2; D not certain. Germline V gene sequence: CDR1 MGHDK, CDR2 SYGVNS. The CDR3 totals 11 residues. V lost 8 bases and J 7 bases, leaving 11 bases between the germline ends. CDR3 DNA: TGTGCCAGCGTTGGTGCGGGTGGCTACACCTTC. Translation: CASVGAGGYTF.

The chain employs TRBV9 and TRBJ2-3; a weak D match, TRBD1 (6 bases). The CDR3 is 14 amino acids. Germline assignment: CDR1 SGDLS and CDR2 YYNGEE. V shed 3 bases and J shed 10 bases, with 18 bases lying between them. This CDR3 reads CASSGNYRDRAQYF. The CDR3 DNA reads TGTGCCAGCAGCGGAAACTACAGGGATCGCGCGCAGTATTTT.

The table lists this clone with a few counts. For the CDR3, the DNA is TGTGCCAGCTCGCGGGGGGAGCAGGGCAATCAGCCCCAGCATTTT. It codes for CASSRGEQGNQPQHF. The chain links TRBV18 to TRBJ1-5; tentative D call: TRBD1 (5 bases). V lost 6 bases to trimming and J lost 2 bases, with 14 bases between them. CDR1 and CDR2 (germline): KGHSH, LQKENI. The CDR3 has 15 residues. Filled out from reference TRBV18 and TRBJ1-5, the complete variable domain reads NAGVMQNPRHLVRRRGQEARLRCSPMKGHSHVYWYRQLPEEGLKFMVYLQKENIIDESGMPKERFSAEFPKEGPSILRIQQVVRGDSAAYFCASSRGEQGNQPQHFGDGTRLSIL.

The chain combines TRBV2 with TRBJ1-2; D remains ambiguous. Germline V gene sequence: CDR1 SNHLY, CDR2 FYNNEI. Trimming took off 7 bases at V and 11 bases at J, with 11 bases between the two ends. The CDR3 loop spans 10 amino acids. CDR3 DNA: TGTGCCAGCATGTGGAGCTGGTACACCTTC. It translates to CASMWSWYTF.

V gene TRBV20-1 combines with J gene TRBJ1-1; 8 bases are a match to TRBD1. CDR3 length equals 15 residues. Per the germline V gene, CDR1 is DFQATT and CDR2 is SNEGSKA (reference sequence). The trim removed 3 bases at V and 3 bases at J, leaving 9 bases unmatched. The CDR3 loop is CSASRPLTGDTEAFF. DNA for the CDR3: TGCAGTGCTAGTCGGCCCTTGACAGGGGACACTGAAGCTTTCTTT.

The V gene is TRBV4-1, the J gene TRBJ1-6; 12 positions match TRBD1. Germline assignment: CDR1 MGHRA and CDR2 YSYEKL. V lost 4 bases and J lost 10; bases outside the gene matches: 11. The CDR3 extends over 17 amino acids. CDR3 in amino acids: CASSLGTGGLNGSPLHF. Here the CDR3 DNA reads TGCGCCAGCAGCCTCGGGACAGGGGGCCTCAATGGGTCACCCCTCCACTTT.

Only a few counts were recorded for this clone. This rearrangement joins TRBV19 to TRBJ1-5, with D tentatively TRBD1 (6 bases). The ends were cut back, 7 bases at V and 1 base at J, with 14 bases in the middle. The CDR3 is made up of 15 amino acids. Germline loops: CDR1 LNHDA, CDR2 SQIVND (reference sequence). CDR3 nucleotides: TGTGCCAGTACTATCGACAGGAGGAGCAATCAGCCCCAGCATTTT. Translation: CASTIDRRSNQPQHF.

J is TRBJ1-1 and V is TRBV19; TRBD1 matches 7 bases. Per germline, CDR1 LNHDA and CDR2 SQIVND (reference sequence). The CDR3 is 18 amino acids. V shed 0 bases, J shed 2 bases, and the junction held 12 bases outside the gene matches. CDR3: CASSIERARQGENTEAFF. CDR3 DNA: TGTGCCAGTAGTATAGAACGCGCGAGACAGGGCGAAAACACTGAAGCTTTCTTT.

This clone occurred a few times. The CDR3 protein is CASSLDRDPYGYTF. Written as DNA, the CDR3 is TGTGCCAGCAGTCTTGACAGGGACCCCTATGGCTACACCTTC. The chain carries TRBV2 and TRBJ1-2; 7 bases line up with TRBD1. CDR1 and CDR2 from the germline V gene are SNHLY and FYNNEI. The CDR3 contains 14 residues. V lost 5 bases, J lost 4 bases, and 7 bases stayed unmatched. Complete variable domain (other parts from reference TRBV2 and TRBJ1-2): EPEVTQTPSHQVTQMGQEVILRCVPISNHLYFYWYRQILGQKVEFLVSFYNNEISEKSEIFDDQFSVERPDGSNFTLKIRSTKLEDSAMYFCASSLDRDPYGYTFGSGTRLTVV.

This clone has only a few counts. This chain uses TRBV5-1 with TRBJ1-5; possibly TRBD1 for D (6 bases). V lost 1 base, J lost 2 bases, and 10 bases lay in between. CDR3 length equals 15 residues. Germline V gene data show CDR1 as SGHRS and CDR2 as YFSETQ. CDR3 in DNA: TGCGCCAGCAGCTTGAGCGGGGGCGGCAATCAGCCCCAGCATTTT. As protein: CASSLSGGGNQPQHF.

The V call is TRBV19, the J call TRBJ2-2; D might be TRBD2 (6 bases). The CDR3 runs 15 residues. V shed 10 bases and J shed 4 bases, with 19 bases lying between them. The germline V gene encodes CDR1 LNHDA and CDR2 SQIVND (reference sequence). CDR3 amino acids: CATRVGGTGTGELFF. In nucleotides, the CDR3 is TGTGCCACCAGGGTGGGGGGAACAGGCACCGGGGAGCTGTTTTTT.

The CDR3 coding sequence is TGTGCCAGCAGCTTACAGACAGGGGGGACTGGGGAGACCCAGTACTTC. As protein: CASSLQTGGTGETQYF. The chain employs TRBV7-9 and TRBJ2-5, with 9 bases fitting TRBD1. V was pared by 2 bases and J by 5 bases, with 9 bases of the junction left unmatched. CDR3 length: 16 residues. The V gene's germline CDR1 is SEHNR and CDR2 FQNEAQ (reference sequence).

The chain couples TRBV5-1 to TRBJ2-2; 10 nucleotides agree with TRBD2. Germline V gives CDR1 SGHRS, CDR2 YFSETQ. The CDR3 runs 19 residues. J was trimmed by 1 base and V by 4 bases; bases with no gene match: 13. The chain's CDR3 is CASSLTPSGGPLNTGELFF. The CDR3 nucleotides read TGCGCCAGCAGCCTGACCCCTAGCGGGGGCCCCTTGAACACCGGGGAGCTGTTTTTT.

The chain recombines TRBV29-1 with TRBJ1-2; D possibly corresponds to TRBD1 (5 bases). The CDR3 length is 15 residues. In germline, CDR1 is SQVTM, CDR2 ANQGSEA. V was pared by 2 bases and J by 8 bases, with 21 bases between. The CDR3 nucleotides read TGCAGCGTTGAAACCTCCCGGGGAGGGGCTGAAGGCTACACCTTC. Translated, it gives CSVETSRGGAEGYTF. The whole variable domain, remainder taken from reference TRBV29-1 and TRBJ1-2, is SAVISQKPSRDICQRGTSLTIQCQVDSQVTMMFWYRQQPGQSLTLIATANQGSEATYESGFVIDKFPISRPNLTFSTLTVSNMSPEDSSIYLCSVETSRGGAEGYTFGSGTRLTVV.

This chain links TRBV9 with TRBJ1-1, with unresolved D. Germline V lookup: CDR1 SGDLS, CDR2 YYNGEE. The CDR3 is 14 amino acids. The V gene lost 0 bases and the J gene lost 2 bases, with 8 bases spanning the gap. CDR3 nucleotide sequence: TGTGCCAGCAGCGTAGGAGGTACTAACACTGAAGCTTTCTTT. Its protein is CASSVGGTNTEAFF.

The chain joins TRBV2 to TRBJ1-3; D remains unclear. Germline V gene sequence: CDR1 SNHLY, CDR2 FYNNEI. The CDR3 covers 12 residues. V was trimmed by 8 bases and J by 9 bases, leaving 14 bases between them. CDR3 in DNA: TGTGCCAGCGCCGGGGTCCCAAGCACCATATATTTT. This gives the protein CASAGVPSTIYF.

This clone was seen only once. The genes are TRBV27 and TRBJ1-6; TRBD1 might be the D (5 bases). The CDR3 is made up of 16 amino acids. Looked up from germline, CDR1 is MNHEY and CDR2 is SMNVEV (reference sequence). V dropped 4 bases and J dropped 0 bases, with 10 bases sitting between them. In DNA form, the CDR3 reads TGTGCCAGCAGTTATCAGGGAAGCTCCTATAATTCACCCCTCCACTTT. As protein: CASSYQGSSYNSPLHF.

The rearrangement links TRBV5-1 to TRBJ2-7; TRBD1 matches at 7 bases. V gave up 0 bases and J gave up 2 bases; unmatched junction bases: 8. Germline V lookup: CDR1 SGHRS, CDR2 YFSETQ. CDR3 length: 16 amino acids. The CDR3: CASSLDTGAAPYEQYF. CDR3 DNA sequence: TGCGCCAGCAGCTTGGACACAGGGGCTGCACCCTACGAGCAGTACTTC. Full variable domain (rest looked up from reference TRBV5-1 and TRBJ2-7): KAGVTQTPRYLIKTRGQQVTLSCSPISGHRSVSWYQQTPGQGLQFLFEYFSETQRNKGNFPGRFSGRQFSNSRSEMNVSTLELGDSALYLCASSLDTGAAPYEQYFGPGTRLTVT.

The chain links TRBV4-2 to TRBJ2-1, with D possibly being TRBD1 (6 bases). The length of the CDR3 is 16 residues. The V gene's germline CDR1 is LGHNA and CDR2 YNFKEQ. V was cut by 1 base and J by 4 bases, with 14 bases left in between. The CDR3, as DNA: TGTGCCAGCAGCCAAGTAGGGGGAGTCCCATACAATGAGCAGTTCTTC. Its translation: CASSQVGGVPYNEQFF.

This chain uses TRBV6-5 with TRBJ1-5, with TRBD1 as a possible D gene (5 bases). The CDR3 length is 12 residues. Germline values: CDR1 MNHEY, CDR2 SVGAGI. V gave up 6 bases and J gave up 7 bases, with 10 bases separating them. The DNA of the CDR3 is TGTGCCAGCAGGGACATCGGACAGCCCCAGCATTTT. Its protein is CASRDIGQPQHF.

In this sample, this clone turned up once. The CDR3 sequence is CASSPRTGNLGGNIQYF. As DNA, the CDR3 is TGTGCCAGCAGTCCGAGGACAGGGAACCTAGGGGGAAACATTCAGTACTTC. The chain couples TRBV5-6 to TRBJ2-4; 8 bases agree with TRBD1. V shed 5 bases, J shed 6 bases, and the junction held 16 bases outside the gene matches. Germline CDR1 SGHDT, CDR2 YYEEEE. CDR3 length: 17 residues.